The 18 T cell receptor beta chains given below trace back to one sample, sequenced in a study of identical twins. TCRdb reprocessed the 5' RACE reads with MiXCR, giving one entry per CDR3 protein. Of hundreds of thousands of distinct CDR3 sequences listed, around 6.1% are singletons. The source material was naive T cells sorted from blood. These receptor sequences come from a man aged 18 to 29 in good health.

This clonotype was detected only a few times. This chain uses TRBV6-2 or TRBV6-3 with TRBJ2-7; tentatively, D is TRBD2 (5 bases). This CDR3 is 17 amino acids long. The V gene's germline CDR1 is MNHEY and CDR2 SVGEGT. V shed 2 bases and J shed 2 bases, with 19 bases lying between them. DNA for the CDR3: TGTGCCAGCAGTTACGCCCCCGGAACCGACGGGGCCTACGAGCAGTACTTC. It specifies CASSYAPGTDGAYEQYF.

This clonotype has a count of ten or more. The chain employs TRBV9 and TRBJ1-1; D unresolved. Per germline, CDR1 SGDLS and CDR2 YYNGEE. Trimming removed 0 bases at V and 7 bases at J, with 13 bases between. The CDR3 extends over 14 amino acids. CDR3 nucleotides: TGTGCCAGCAGCGTAGAAGGTGTGGCCGGTGAAGCTTTCTTT. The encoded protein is CASSVEGVAGEAFF. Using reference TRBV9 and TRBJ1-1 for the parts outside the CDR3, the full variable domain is DSGVTQTPKHLITATGQRVTLRCSPRSGDLSVYWYQQSLDQGLQFLIQYYNGEERAKGNILERFSAQQFPDLHSELNLSSLELGDSALYFCASSVEGVAGEAFFGQGTRLTVV.

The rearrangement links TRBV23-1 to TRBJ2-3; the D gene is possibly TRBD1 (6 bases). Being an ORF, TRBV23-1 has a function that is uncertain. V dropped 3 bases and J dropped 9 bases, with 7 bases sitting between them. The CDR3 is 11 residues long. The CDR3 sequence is CASSHTGTQYF. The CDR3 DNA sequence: TGCGCCAGCAGTCATACAGGGACGCAGTATTTT.

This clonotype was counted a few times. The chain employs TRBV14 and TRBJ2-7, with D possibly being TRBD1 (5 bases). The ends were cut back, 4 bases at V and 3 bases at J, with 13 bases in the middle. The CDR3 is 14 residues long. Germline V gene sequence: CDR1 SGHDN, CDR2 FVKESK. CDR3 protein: CASSPTVPVYEQYF. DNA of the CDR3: TGTGCCAGCAGCCCGACAGTACCCGTCTACGAGCAGTACTTC.

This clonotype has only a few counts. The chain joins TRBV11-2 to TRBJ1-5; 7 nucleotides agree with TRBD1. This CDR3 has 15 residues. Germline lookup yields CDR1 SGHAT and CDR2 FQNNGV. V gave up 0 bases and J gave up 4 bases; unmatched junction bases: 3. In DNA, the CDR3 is TGTGCCAGCAGCTTAGACCCAGGGGGGAATCAGCCCCAGCATTTT. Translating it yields CASSLDPGGNQPQHF.

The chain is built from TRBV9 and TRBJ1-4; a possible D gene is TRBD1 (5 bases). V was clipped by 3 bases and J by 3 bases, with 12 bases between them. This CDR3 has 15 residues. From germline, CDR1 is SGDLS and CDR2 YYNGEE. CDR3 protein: CASSAAAGPNEKLFF. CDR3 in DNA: TGTGCCAGCAGCGCAGCCGCAGGGCCTAATGAAAAACTGTTTTTT.

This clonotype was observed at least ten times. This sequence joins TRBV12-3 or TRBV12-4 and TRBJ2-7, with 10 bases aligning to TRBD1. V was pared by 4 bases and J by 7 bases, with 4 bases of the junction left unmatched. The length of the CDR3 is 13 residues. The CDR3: CASSYGTGVEQYF. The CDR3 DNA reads TGTGCCAGCAGTTACGGGACAGGGGTTGAGCAGTACTTC.

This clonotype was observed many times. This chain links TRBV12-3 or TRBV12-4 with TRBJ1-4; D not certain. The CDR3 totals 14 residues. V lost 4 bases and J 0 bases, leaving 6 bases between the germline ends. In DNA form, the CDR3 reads TGTGCCAGCAGTTGGCAGGCAACTAATGAAAAACTGTTTTTT. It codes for CASSWQATNEKLFF.

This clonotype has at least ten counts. The CDR3 protein is CASSWGNTQYF. The CDR3 DNA reads TGTGCCAGCAGTTGGGGGAATACGCAGTATTTT. V usage is TRBV12-3 or TRBV12-4 and J usage is TRBJ2-3; D is perhaps TRBD1 or TRBD2 (5 bases each). V lost 4 bases and J lost 7, with 6 bases in between. The CDR3 is made up of 11 amino acids.

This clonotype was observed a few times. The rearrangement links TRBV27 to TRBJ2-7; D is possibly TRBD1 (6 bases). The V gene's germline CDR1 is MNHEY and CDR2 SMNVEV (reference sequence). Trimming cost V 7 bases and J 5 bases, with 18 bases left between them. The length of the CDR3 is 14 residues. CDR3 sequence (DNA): TGTGCCAGCAAACGGCTAGCAGGGGTAGACGAGCAGTACTTC. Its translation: CASKRLAGVDEQYF.

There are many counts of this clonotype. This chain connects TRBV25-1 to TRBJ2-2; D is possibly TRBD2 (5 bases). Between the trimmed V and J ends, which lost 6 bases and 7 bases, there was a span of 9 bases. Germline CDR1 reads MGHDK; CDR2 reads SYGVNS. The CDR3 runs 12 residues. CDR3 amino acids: CASRIEGGELFF. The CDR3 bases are TGTGCCAGCAGAATCGAGGGCGGGGAGCTGTTTTTT.

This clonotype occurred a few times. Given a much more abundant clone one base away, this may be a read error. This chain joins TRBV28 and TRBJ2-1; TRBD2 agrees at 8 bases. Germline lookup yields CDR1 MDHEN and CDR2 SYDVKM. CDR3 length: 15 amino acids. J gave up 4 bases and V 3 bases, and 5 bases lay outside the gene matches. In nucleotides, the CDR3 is TGTGCCAGCAGTTTCGGGGCTAGCGGGTACAATGAGCAGTTCTTC. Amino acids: CASSFGASGYNEQFF.

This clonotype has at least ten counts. CDR3 in amino acids: CASGDLGTDTQYF. In nucleotides, the CDR3 is TGTGCCAGCGGAGATTTGGGTACAGATACGCAGTATTTT. This chain joins TRBV12-3 or TRBV12-4 and TRBJ2-3; no clear D. Trimming removed 8 bases from V and 3 bases from J, with 12 bases in between. The CDR3 has 13 residues.

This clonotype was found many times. Written as DNA, the CDR3 is TGTGCCACCAGCCGGGGATTGAACACTGAAGCTTTCTTT. The encoded protein is CATSRGLNTEAFF. The rearrangement links TRBV15 to TRBJ1-1; D not certain. Germline values: CDR1 LNHNV, CDR2 YYDKDF (reference sequence). Between the trimmed V and J ends, which lost 5 bases and 0 bases, there was a span of 7 bases. The CDR3 length is 13 residues.

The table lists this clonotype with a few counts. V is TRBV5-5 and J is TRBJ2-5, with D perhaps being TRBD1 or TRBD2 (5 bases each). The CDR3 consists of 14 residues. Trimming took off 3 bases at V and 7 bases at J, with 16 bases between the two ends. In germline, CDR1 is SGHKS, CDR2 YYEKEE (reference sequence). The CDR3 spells CASSWDQQRLTQYF. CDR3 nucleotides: TGTGCCAGCAGCTGGGACCAACAGCGTTTGACCCAGTACTTC. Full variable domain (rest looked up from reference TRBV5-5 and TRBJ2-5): DAGVTQSPTHLIKTRGQQVTLRCSPISGHKSVSWYQQVLGQGPQFIFQYYEKEERGRGNFPDRFSARQFPNYSSELNVNALLLGDSALYLCASSWDQQRLTQYFGPGTRLLVL.

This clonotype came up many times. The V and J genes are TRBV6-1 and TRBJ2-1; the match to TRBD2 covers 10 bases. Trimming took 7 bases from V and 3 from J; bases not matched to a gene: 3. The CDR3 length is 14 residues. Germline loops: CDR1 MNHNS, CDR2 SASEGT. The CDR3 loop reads CASNKREGYNEQFF. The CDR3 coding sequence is TGTGCCAGCAATAAGCGGGAGGGCTACAATGAGCAGTTCTTC.

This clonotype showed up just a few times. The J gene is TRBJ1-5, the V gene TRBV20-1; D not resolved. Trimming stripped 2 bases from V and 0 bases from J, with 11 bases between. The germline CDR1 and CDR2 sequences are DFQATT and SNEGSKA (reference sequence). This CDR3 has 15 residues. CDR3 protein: CSARTSGYSNQPQHF. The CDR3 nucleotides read TGCAGTGCTAGAACGTCCGGGTATAGCAATCAGCCCCAGCATTTT.

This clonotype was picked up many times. The DNA of the CDR3 is TGCGCCAGCAGCCAAGAATCATACAGGGCGACTGAAAAACTGTTTTTT. This codes for CASSQESYRATEKLFF. This chain connects TRBV4-3 to TRBJ1-4; weak D call: TRBD1 (6 bases). This CDR3 has 16 residues. The V end lost 0 bases, the J end lost 7 bases, and 15 bases lay between the germline ends. The germline V gene encodes CDR1 LGHNA and CDR2 YSLEER.